A single T cell receptor beta chain is shown here with its context. Its antigen is unknown. Amplification used primers for 54 TRBV and 13 TRBJ segments. Method: immunoSEQ multiplex PCR; TCRdb's copy keeps in-frame clones and lacks some. Altogether around 90,000 clones are present, 86% being singletons, with the ten largest covering about 1.5%. The CDR3 is 15 residues long. V was clipped by 5 bases and J by 4 bases; unmatched bases: 8. Germline V gives CDR1 LNHDA, CDR2 SQIVND (reference sequence). This sample is drawn from a study of T cell repertoires and HLA-DP antigens. This sequence joins TRBV19 and TRBJ2-5; 9 bases are shared with TRBD1. The sequencing sample was made of CD4+ T cells from PBMCs. The sequence was obtained from a man aged 50-60 years in good health and CMV-seronegative. The DNA of the CDR3 is TGTGCCAGTAGTCCCTTAGGGGGACAGGGAGAGACCCAGTACTTC. Its translation: CASSPLGGQGETQYF.